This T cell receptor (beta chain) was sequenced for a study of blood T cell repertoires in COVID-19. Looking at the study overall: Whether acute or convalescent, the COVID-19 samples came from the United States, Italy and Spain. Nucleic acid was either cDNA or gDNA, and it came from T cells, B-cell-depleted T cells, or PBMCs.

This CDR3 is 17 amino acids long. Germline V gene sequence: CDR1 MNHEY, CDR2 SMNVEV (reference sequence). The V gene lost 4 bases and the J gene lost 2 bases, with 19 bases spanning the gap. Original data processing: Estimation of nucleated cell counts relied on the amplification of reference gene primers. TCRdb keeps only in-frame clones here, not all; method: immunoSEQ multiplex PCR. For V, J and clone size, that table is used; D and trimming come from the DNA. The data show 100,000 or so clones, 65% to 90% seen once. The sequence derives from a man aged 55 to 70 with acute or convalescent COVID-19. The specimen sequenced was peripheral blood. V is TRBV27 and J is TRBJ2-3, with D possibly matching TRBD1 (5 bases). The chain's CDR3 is CASSYSFRTLSTDTQYF. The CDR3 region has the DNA TGTGCCAGCAGTTACTCCTTTCGGACACTATCCACAGATACGCAGTATTTT.